This entry lists 18 T cell receptor beta chains sequenced from one sample in a study of radiotherapy plus CTLA-4 blockade in lung cancer. Clones were sequenced by immunoSEQ multiplex PCR, and TCRdb holds only the in-frame ones, with some missing. The repertoire holds fewer than 100,000 clones, with 83% as singletons. This specimen consisted of peripheral blood, obtained from a patient treated with radiotherapy plus ipilimumab. The receptors derive from a human donor with non-small cell lung cancer who had stable disease on radiotherapy plus ipilimumab.

The CDR3 region is CASSYYLRGDQPQHF. The CDR3, as DNA: TGTGCCAGCAGCTATTACCTGCGGGGGGATCAGCCCCAGCATTTT. V usage is TRBV7-2 and J usage is TRBJ1-5; the D gene is possibly TRBD1 (5 bases). Germline CDR1 is SGHTA and CDR2 is FQGNSA. The CDR3 loop spans 15 amino acids. Trimming pared 4 bases from V and 5 bases from J, leaving 15 bases between. Together with reference TRBV7-2 and TRBJ1-5, the CDR3 gives the full variable domain: GAGVSQSPSNKVTEKGKDVELRCDPISGHTALYWYRQSLGQGLEFLIYFQGNSAPDKSGLPSDRFSAERTGGSVSTLTIQRTQQEDSAVYLCASSYYLRGDQPQHFGDGTRLSIL.

The chain recombines TRBV27 with TRBJ2-1; D might be TRBD2 (6 bases). The CDR3 extends over 15 amino acids. V was cut by 5 bases and J by 7 bases, with 18 bases left in between. In germline, CDR1 is MNHEY, CDR2 SMNVEV (reference sequence). The CDR3 protein is CASSPFPTSLNEQFF. Here the CDR3 DNA reads TGTGCCAGCAGTCCCTTCCCGACTAGTTTAAATGAGCAGTTCTTC.

This sequence joins TRBV4-1 and TRBJ2-1, with 7 positions matching TRBD2. The CDR3 covers 16 residues. CDR1 is MGHRA and CDR2 is YSYEKL in the germline V gene. V dropped 0 bases and J dropped 4; count of bases not matched to a gene: 6. CDR3 nucleotide sequence: TGCGCCAGCAGCCAAGACGCTAGCGGAATTTACAATGAGCAGTTCTTC. It specifies CASSQDASGIYNEQFF.

The chain combines TRBV28 with TRBJ1-2; TRBD1 aligns across 7 bases. The CDR3 consists of 17 residues. V lost 2 bases to trimming and J lost 2 bases; unmatched junction nucleotides: 11. CDR1 is MDHEN, CDR2 SYDVKM, per germline. The CDR3 DNA reads TGTGCCAGCAGTTTACACGACGACAGGGAGCGGAACTATGGCTACACCTTC. This codes for CASSLHDDRERNYGYTF.

CDR3: CASSVHLGPQETQYF. The CDR3 DNA follows: TGTGCCAGCAGCGTGCATCTAGGGCCCCAAGAGACCCAGTACTTC. The chain joins TRBV9 to TRBJ2-5; D ambiguous. This CDR3 region has 15 residues. CDR1 SGDLS and CDR2 YYNGEE come from the germline V gene. The germline V and J ends were trimmed by 2 bases and 1 base, with 12 bases remaining between them.

The V call is TRBV7-6, the J call TRBJ2-7, with TRBD2 matching 8 bases. CDR1 SGHVS and CDR2 FNYEAQ come from the germline V gene. The CDR3 has 14 residues. The V segment lost 1 base and the J segment 3 bases; nucleotides outside the gene matches: 2. The CDR3 DNA follows: TGTGCCAGCAGCTTAGGTGCGGGGGGCTACGAGCAGTACTTC. Amino acid sequence: CASSLGAGGYEQYF.

The genes are TRBV5-1 and TRBJ2-1; 8 nucleotides align to TRBD1. With V trimmed by 2 bases and J by 10 bases, 8 bases remained unmatched. The germline V gene encodes CDR1 SGHRS and CDR2 YFSETQ. The CDR3 is 14 residues long. In DNA form, the CDR3 reads TGCGCCAGCAGCTTTCCCGACAGGGGATCAGAGCAGTTCTTC. It encodes CASSFPDRGSEQFF.

The V gene is TRBV7-9, the J gene TRBJ2-7; D possibly corresponds to TRBD2 (6 bases). V lost 7 bases to trimming and J lost 2 bases, with 15 bases between them. Germline V gives CDR1 SEHNR, CDR2 FQNEAQ (reference sequence). The CDR3 extends over 14 amino acids. The CDR3 DNA reads TGTGCCAGCAAGTTCCGGGGAGGCGCCTACGAGCAGTACTTC. Its protein is CASKFRGGAYEQYF.

The gene calls are TRBV7-2 and TRBJ2-3; D is unclear. This CDR3 is built from 11 residues. The ends were cut back, 6 bases at V and 2 bases at J, with 3 bases in the middle. Per the germline V gene, CDR1 is SGHTA and CDR2 is FQGNSA. The CDR3 region is CASRVTDTQYF. The CDR3 DNA sequence: TGTGCCAGCAGGGTCACAGATACGCAGTATTTT.

The sample holds one count of this clone. The genes are TRBV28 and TRBJ2-7; 12 nucleotides agree with TRBD1. CDR1 and CDR2 from the germline V gene are MDHEN and SYDVKM. This CDR3 spans 16 amino acids. After removal of 8 bases from V and 5 bases from J, the junction contained 13 bases not matched to a gene. In DNA form, the CDR3 reads TGTGCCAGCGGTGAGACCGGGACAGGGGGCTTCGACGAGCAGTACTTC. It encodes CASGETGTGGFDEQYF.

The count of this clone is one. This chain links TRBV7-3 with TRBJ2-5; D is possibly TRBD1 (5 bases). The DNA end lines up better with TRBJ2-7; the J call may be wrong. Germline V gene lookup returns CDR1 SGHTA and CDR2 FQGTGA. The CDR3 contains 13 residues. The CDR3 DNA reads as TGTGCCAGCAGCCCAGGGTTCTCCTACGAGCAGTACTTC. Residues: CASSPGFSYEQYF.

The CDR3 reads CASSDLTGTSPGANVLTF. In DNA, the CDR3 is TGCGCCAGCAGTGACCTCACCGGGACTAGCCCTGGGGCCAACGTCCTGACTTTC. The chain uses TRBV10-2 and TRBJ2-6; 9 bases are shared with TRBD2. This CDR3 has 18 residues. Germline CDR1 is WSHSY and CDR2 is SAAADI. The V segment lost 3 bases and the J segment 2 bases; nucleotides outside the gene matches: 8.

This clone was seen a single time. This chain uses TRBV19 with TRBJ1-1; 8 nucleotides match TRBD1. The junction had 13 bases not matched to a gene; V was cut back by 9 bases and J by 7 bases. This CDR3 is built from 14 residues. The germline V gene has CDR1 LNHDA and CDR2 SQIVND (reference sequence). CDR3 nucleotide sequence: TGTGCCAGCCGACAGGGGTGGCTGAAAAGTGAAGCTTTCTTT. As protein: CASRQGWLKSEAFF.

CDR3 bases: TGTGCCAGTAGTATAGATCGAGACAGTTCTGGAAACACCATATATTTT. It codes for CASSIDRDSSGNTIYF. V is TRBV19 and J is TRBJ1-3, with D possibly being TRBD1 (5 bases). Trimming stripped 0 bases from V and 1 base from J, with 10 bases between. The CDR3 consists of 16 residues. Germline CDR1 reads LNHDA; CDR2 reads SQIVND (reference sequence).

This clone was detected only a few times. The chain joins TRBV6-1 to TRBJ1-6, with TRBD1 as a possible D gene (5 bases). Germline lookup yields CDR1 MNHNS and CDR2 SASEGT. V was cut by 6 bases and J by 7 bases, with 13 bases left in between. The CDR3 is made up of 14 amino acids. The chain's CDR3 is CASSAGTGNSPLHF. The CDR3 nucleotides are TGTGCCAGCAGCGCCGGGACGGGGAATTCACCCCTCCACTTT.

This sequence joins TRBV10-3 and TRBJ2-5; no clear D. Germline V gives CDR1 ENHRY, CDR2 SYGVKD. V lost 2 bases and J 1 base, leaving 2 bases between the germline ends. This CDR3 region has 12 residues. The CDR3 spells CAISELQETQYF. The CDR3 coding sequence is TGTGCCATCAGTGAGCTCCAAGAGACCCAGTACTTC.

V usage is TRBV5-5 and J usage is TRBJ2-7; D tentatively reads TRBD1 or TRBD2 (5 bases each). CDR1 and CDR2 from the germline V gene are SGHKS and YYEKEE (reference sequence). V shed 1 base and J shed 6 bases, with 17 bases lying between them. The CDR3 runs to 15 residues. CDR3 protein: CASSLFWGAGSEQYF. DNA for the CDR3: TGTGCCAGCAGCTTGTTTTGGGGAGCAGGGAGCGAGCAGTACTTC.

Here the CDR3 reads CASSISPGQAYGYTF. The DNA of the CDR3 is TGTGCCAGCAGTATCTCTCCGGGACAGGCCTATGGCTACACCTTC. This chain joins TRBV27 and TRBJ1-2, with 8 bases lining up with TRBD1. Trimming at V came to 5 bases and at J to 4 bases, leaving 9 bases not matched to a gene. The CDR3 is made up of 15 amino acids. CDR1 is MNHEY, CDR2 SMNVEV, per germline (reference sequence).